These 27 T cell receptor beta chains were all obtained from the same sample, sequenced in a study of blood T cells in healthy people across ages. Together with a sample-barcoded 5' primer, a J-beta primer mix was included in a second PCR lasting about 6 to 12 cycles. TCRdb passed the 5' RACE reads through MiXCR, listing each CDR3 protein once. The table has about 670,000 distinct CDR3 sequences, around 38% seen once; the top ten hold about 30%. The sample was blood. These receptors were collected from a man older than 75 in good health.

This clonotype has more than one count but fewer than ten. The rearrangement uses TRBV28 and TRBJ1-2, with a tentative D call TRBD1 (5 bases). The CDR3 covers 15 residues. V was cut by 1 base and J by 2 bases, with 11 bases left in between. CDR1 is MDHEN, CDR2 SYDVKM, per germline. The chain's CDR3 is CASSLLDAGNYGYTF. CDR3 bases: TGTGCCAGCAGTTTATTAGACGCAGGGAACTATGGCTACACCTTC.

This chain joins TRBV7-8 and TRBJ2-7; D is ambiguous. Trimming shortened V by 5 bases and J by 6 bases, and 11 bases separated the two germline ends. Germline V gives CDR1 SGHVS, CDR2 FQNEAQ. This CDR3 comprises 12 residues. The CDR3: CASSPGTVEQYF. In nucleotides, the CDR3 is TGTGCCAGCAGCCCTGGCACCGTCGAGCAGTACTTC.

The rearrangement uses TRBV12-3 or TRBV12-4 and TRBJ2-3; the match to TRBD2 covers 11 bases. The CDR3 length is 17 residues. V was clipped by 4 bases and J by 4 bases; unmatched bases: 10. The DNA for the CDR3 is TGTGCCAGCAGTTCGTACCCTAGCGGGAGGAGGTCAGATACGCAGTATTTT. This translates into CASSSYPSGRRSDTQYF.

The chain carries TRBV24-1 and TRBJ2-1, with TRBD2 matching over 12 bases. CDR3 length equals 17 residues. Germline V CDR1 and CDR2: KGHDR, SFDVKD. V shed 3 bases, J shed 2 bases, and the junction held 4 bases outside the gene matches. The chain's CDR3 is CATSDGRLAGAYNEQFF. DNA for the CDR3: TGTGCCACCAGTGATGGCAGACTAGCGGGGGCCTACAATGAGCAGTTCTTC.

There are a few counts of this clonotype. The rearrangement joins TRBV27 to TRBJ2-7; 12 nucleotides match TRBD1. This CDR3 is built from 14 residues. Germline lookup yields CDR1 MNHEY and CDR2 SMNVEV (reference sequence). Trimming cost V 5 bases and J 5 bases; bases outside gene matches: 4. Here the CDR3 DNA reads TGTGCCAGCAGTCCCGGGACAGGGGGCAACGAGCAGTACTTC. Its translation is CASSPGTGGNEQYF.

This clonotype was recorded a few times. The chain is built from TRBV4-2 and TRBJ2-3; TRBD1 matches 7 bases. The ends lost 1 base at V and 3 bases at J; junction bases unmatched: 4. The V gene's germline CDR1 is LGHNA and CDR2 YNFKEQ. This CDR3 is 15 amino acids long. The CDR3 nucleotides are TGTGCCAGCAGCCAAGTACAGGGGAAGACAGATACGCAGTATTTT. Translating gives CASSQVQGKTDTQYF.

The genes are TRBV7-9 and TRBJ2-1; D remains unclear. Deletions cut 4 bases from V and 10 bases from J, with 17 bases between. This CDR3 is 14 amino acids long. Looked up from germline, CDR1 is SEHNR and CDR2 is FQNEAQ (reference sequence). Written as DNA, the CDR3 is TGTGCCAGCAGCTCAAATAGCCGCGCCTACGAGCAGTTCTTC. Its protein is CASSSNSRAYEQFF.

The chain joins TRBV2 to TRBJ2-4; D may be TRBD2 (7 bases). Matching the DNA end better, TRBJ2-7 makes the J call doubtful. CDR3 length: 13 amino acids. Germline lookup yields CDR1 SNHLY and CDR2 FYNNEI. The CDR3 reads CASSRGAQDEQYF. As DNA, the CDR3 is TGTGCCAGCAGTCGGGGGGCGCAAGACGAGCAGTACTTC.

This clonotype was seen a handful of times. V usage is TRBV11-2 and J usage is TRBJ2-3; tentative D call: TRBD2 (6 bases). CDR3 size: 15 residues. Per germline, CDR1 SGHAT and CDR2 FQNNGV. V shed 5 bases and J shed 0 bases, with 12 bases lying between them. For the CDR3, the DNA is TGTGCCAGCAGCAACCTAGCGAGTAGCACAGATACGCAGTATTTT. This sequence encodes CASSNLASSTDTQYF.

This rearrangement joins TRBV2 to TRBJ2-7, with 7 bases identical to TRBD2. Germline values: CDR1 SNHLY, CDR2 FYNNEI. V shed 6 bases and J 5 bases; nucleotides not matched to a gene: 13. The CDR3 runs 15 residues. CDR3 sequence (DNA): TGTGCCAGCAGACTGAGGGCTAGCGGAGTTAACGAGCAGTACTTC. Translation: CASRLRASGVNEQYF.

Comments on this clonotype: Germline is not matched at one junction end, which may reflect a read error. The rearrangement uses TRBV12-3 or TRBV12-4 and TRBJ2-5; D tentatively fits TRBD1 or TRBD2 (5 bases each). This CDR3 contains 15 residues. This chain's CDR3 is CGSSSDGAGQETQYF. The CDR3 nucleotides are TGTGGCAGCAGTTCCGACGGGGCAGGCCAAGAGACCCAGTACTTC.

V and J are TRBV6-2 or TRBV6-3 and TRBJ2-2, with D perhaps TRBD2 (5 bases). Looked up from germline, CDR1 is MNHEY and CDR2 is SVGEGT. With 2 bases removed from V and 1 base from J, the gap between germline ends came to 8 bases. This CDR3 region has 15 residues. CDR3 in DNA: TGTGCCAGCAGTTACGTGGAGGTGAACACCGGGGAGCTGTTTTTT. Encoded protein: CASSYVEVNTGELFF.

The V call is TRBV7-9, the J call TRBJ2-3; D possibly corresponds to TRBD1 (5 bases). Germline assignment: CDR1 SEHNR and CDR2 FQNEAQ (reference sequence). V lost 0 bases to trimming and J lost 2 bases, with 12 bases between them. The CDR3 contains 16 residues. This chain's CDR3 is CASSLAVGAHTDTQYF. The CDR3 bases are TGTGCCAGCAGCTTAGCGGTTGGGGCCCACACAGATACGCAGTATTTT.

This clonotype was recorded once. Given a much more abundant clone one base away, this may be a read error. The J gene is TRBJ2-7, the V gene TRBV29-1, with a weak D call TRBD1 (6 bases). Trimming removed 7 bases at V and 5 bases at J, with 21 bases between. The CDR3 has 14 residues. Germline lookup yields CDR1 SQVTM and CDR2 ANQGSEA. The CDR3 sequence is CSAYSRDTPDEQYF. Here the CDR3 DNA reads TGCAGCGCCTATTCCCGGGACACTCCCGACGAGCAGTACTTC.

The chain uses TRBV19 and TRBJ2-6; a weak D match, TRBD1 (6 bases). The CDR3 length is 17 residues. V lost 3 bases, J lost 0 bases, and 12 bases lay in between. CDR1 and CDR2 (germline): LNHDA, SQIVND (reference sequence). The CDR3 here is CASSIPGHLSGANVLTF. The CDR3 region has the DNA TGTGCCAGTAGTATTCCGGGACACCTCTCTGGGGCCAACGTCCTGACTTTC.

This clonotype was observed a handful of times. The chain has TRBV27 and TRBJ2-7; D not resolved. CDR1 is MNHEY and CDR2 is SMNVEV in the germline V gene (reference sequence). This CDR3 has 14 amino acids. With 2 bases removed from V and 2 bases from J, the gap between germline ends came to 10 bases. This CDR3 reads CASSLSVLTYEQYF. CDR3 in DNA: TGTGCCAGCAGTTTAAGCGTTCTTACCTACGAGCAGTACTTC.

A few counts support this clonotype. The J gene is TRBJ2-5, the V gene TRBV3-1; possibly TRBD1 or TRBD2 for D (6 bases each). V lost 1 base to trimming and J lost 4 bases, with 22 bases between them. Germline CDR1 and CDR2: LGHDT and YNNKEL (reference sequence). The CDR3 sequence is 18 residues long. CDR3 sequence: CASSQVGGPEGFVETQYF. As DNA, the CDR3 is TGTGCCAGCAGCCAAGTTGGGGGGCCGGAGGGGTTTGTAGAGACCCAGTACTTC.

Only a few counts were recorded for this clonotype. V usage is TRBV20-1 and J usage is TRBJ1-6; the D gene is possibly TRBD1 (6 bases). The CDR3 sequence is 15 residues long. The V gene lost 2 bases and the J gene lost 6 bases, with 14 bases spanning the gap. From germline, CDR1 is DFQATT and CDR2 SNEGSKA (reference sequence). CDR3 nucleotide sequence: TGCAGTGCTAGATTGGGGGCAGGGTTTAATTCACCCCTCCACTTT. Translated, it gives CSARLGAGFNSPLHF.

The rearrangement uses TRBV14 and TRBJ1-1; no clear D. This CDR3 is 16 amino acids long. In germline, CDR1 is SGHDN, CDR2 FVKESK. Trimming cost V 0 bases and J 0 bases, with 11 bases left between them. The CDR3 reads CASSQDLARMNTEAFF. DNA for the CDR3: TGTGCCAGCAGCCAAGATCTGGCCAGGATGAACACTGAAGCTTTCTTT.

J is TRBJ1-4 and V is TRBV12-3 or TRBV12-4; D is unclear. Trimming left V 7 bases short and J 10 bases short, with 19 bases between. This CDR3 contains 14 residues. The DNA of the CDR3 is TGTGCCAGCAAGCCCGACGGTAACTCCGGAAAACTGTTTTTT. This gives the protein CASKPDGNSGKLFF.

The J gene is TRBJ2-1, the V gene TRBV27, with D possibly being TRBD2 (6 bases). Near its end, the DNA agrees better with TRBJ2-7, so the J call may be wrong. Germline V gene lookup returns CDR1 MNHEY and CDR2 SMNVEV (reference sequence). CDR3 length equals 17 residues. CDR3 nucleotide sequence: TGTGCCAGCAGTTTATTATCCGGGACTGAGACCTACAATGAGCAGTACTTC. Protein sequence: CASSLLSGTETYNEQYF.

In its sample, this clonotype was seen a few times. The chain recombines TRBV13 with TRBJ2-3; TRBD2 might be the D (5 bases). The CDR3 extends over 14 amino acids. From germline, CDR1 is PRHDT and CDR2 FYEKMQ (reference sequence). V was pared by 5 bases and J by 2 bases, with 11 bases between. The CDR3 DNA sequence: TGTGCCAGCAGCAGCACTAGAAACACAGATACGCAGTATTTT. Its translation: CASSSTRNTDTQYF.

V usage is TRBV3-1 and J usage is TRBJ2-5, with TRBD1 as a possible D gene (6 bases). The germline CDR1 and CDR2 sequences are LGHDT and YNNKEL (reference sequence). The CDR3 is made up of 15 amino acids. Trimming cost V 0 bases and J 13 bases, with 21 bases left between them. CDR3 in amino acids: CASSQEVGGPYIPYF. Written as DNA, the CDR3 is TGTGCCAGCAGCCAAGAAGTAGGGGGACCTTACATCCCGTACTTC.

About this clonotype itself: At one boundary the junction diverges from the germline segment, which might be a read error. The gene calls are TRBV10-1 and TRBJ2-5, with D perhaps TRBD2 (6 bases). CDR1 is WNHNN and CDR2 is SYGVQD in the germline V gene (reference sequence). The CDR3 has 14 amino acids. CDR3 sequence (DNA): TGCGCCAGCAGTCACGGGGGTGGCCAAAAGACCCAGTACTTC. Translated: CASSHGGGQKTQYF.

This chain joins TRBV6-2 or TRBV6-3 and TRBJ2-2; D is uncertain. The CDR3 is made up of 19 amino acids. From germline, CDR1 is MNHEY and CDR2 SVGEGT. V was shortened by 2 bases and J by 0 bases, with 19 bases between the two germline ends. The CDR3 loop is CASSYDVDGVRTNTGELFF. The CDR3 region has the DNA TGTGCCAGCAGTTACGACGTAGATGGGGTCAGGACGAACACCGGGGAGCTGTTTTTT.

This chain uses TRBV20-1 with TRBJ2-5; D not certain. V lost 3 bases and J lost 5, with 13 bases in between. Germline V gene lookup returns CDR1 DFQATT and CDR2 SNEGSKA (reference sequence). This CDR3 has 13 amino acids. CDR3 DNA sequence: TGCAGTGCTAGTAGCCGACCGGAGGAGACCCAGTACTTC. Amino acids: CSASSRPEETQYF.

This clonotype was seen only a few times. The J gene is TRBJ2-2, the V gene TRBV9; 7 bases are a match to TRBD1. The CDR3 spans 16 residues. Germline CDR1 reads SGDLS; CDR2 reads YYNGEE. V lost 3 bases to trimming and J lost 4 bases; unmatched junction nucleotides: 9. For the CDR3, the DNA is TGTGCCAGCAGCGCCGGGACAGATCGGTCCACCGGGGAGCTGTTTTTT. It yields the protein CASSAGTDRSTGELFF.